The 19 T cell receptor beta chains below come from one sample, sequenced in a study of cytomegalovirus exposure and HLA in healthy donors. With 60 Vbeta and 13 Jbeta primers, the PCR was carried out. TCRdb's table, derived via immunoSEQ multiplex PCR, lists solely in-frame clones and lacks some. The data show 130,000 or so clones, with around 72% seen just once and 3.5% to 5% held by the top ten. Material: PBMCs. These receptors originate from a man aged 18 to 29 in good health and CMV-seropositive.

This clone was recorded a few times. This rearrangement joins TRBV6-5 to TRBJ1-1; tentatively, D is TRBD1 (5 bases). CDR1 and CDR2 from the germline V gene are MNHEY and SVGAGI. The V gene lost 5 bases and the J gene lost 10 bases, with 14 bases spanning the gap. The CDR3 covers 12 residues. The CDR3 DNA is TGTGCCAGCAGTACGCTATCGGGGGGAGCTTTCTTT. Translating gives CASSTLSGGAFF.

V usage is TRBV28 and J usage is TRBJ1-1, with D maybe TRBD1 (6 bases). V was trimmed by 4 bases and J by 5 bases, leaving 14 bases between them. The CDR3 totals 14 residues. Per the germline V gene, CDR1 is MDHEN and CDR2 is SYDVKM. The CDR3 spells CASSSGQIATEAFF. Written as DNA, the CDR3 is TGTGCCAGCAGTTCCGGACAGATTGCAACTGAAGCTTTCTTT.

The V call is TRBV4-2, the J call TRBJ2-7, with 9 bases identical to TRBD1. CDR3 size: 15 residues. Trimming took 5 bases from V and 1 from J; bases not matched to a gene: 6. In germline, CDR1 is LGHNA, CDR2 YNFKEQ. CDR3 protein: CASSTRQGESYEQYF. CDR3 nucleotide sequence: TGTGCCAGCAGCACCCGACAGGGGGAATCCTACGAGCAGTACTTC.

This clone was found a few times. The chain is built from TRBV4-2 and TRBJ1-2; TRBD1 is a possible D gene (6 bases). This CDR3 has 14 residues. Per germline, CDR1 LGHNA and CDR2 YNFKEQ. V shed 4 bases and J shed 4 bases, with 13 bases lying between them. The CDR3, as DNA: TGTGCCAGCAGCCGGCTAACAGGGACCTATGGCTACACCTTC. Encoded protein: CASSRLTGTYGYTF.

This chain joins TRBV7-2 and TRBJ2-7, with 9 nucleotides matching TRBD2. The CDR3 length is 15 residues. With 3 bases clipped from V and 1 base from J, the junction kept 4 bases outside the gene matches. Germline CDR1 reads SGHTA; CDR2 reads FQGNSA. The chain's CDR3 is CASSFTSGPSYEQYF. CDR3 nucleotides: TGTGCCAGCAGCTTCACTAGCGGGCCTTCCTACGAGCAGTACTTC.

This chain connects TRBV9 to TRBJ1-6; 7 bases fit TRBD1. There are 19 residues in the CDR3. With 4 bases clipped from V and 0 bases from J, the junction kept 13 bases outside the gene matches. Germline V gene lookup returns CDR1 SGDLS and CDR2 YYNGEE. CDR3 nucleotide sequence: TGTGCCAGCAGCCAGAGGGGGAACAGGGGCGGCTCCTATAATTCACCCCTCCACTTT. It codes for CASSQRGNRGGSYNSPLHF.

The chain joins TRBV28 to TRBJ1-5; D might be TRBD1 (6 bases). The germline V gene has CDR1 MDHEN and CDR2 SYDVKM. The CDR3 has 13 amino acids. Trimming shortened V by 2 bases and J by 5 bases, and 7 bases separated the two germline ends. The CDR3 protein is CASSLPGDQPQHF. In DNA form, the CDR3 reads TGTGCCAGCAGTTTACCAGGGGATCAGCCCCAGCATTTT.

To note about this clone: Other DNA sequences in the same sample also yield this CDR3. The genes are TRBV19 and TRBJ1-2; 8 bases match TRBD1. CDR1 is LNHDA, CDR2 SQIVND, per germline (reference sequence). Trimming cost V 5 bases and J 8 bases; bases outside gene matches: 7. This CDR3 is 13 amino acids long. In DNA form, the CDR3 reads TGTGCCAGTAGTCCCGACAGGGGTCGGGGCTACACCTTC. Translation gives CASSPDRGRGYTF. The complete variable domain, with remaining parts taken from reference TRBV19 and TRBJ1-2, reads DGGITQSPKYLFRKEGQNVTLSCEQNLNHDAMYWYRQDPGQGLRLIYYSQIVNDFQKGDIAEGYSVSREKKESFPLTVTSAQKNPTAFYLCASSPDRGRGYTFGSGTRLTVV.

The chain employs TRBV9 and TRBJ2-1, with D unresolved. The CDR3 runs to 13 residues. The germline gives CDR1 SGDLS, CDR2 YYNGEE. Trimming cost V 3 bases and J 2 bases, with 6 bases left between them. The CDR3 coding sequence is TGTGCCAGCAGCGCTGAGGCCTACAATGAGCAGTTCTTC. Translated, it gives CASSAEAYNEQFF.

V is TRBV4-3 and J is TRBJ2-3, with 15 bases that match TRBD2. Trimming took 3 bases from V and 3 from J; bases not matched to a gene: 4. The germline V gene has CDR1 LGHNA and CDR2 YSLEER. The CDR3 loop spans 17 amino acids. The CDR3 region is CASSHRTSGRATDTQYF. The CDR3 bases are TGCGCCAGCAGCCACCGGACTAGCGGGAGGGCGACAGATACGCAGTATTTT.

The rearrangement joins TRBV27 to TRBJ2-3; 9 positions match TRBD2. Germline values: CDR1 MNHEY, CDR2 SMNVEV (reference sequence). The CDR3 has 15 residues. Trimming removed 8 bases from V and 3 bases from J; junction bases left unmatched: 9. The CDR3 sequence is CASRGLAGYTDTQYF. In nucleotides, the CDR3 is TGTGCCAGCCGAGGGCTAGCGGGGTATACAGATACGCAGTATTTT.

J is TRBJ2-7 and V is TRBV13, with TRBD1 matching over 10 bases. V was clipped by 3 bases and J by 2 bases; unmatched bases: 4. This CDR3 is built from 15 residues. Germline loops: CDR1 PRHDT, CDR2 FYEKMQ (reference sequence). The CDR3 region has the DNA TGTGCCAGCAGCTTTCAAGGGACAGGGGCCTACGAGCAGTACTTC. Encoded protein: CASSFQGTGAYEQYF.

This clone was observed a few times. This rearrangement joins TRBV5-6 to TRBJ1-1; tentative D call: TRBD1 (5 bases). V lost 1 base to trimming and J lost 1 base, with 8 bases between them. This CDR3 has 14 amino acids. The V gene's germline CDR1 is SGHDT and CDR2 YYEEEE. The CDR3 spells CASSLTGPNTEAFF. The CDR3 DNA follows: TGTGCCAGCAGCTTGACAGGCCCGAACACTGAAGCTTTCTTT. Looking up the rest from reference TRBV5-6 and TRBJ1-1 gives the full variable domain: DAGVTQSPTHLIKTRGQQVTLRCSPKSGHDTVSWYQQALGQGPQFIFQYYEEEERQRGNFPDRFSGHQFPNYSSELNVNALLLGDSALYLCASSLTGPNTEAFFGQGTRLTVV.

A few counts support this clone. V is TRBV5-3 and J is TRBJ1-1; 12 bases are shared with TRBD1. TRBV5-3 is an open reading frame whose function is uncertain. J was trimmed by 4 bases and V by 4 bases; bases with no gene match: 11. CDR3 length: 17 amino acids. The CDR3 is CARSVYWDRGLGTEAFF. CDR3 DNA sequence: TGTGCCAGAAGCGTCTACTGGGACAGGGGGCTAGGCACTGAAGCTTTCTTT.

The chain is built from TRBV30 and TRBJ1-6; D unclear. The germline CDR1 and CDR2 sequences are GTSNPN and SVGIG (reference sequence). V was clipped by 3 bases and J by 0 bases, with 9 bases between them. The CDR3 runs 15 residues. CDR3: CAWSRVSSYNSPLHF. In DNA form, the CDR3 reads TGTGCCTGGAGCCGTGTGAGCTCCTATAATTCACCCCTCCACTTT.

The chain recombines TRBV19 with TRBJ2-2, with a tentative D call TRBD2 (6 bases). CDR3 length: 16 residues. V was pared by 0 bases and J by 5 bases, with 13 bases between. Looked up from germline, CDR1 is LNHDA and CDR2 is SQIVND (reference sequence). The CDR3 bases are TGTGCCAGTAGTATAGATCCCGGGACTTCTACCGGGGAGCTGTTTTTT. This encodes CASSIDPGTSTGELFF.

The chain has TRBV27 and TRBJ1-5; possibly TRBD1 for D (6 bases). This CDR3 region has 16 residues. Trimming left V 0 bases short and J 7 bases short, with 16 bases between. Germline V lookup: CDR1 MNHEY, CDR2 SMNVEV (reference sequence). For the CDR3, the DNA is TGTGCCAGCAGTTTATCGAAGGCCTGGGGGCGGCAGCCCCAGCATTTT. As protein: CASSLSKAWGRQPQHF.

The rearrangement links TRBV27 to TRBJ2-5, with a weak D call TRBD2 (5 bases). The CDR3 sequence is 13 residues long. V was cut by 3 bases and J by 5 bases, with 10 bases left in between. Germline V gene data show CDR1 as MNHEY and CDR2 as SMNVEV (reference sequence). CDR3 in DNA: TGTGCCAGCAGTTTCCTCCCGGGGGAGACCCAGTACTTC. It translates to CASSFLPGETQYF.

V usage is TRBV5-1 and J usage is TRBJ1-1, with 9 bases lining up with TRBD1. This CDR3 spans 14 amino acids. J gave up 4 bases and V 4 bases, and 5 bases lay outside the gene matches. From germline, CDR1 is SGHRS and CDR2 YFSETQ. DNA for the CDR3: TGCGCCAGCAGCCAGGACAGGGGTCTCACTGAAGCTTTCTTT. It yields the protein CASSQDRGLTEAFF.